Below, 15 T cell receptor beta chains from the same sample are listed, as sequenced in a study of blood T cell repertoires in COVID-19. Method: immunoSEQ multiplex PCR; TCRdb's copy keeps in-frame clones and lacks some. The profile shows tens of thousands of clones, over 70% of them singletons. Sample: peripheral blood. The receptor source for this set is a man at least 80 years old with acute or convalescent COVID-19.

The chain carries TRBV19 and TRBJ1-1, with 7 nucleotides matching TRBD1. CDR1 is LNHDA, CDR2 SQIVND, per germline (reference sequence). The CDR3 loop spans 12 amino acids. J lost 5 bases, V lost 7 bases, and 4 bases had no gene match. DNA of the CDR3: TGTGCCAGTACACAGGGGCGGACTGAAGCTTTCTTT. Translating it yields CASTQGRTEAFF. Based on the CDR3 plus reference TRBV19 and TRBJ1-1, the full variable domain is DGGITQSPKYLFRKEGQNVTLSCEQNLNHDAMYWYRQDPGQGLRLIYYSQIVNDFQKGDIAEGYSVSREKKESFPLTVTSAQKNPTAFYLCASTQGRTEAFFGQGTRLTVV.

The rearrangement links TRBV25-1 to TRBJ1-2, with 8 positions matching TRBD1. The CDR3 sequence is 14 residues long. After removal of 3 bases from V and 4 bases from J, the junction contained 4 bases not matched to a gene. Germline CDR1 is MGHDK and CDR2 is SYGVNS. In DNA, the CDR3 is TGTGCCAGCAGTGATTACAGGGGGATCTATGGCTACACCTTC. Residues: CASSDYRGIYGYTF.

The chain uses TRBV20-1 and TRBJ1-2; D ambiguous. With 6 bases removed from V and 4 bases from J, the gap between germline ends came to 9 bases. CDR1 and CDR2 (germline): DFQATT, SNEGSKA (reference sequence). The CDR3 has 11 residues. CDR3 nucleotide sequence: TGCAGTGCCAGCGCGGGCTATGGCTACACCTTC. It codes for CSASAGYGYTF.

The V call is TRBV18, the J call TRBJ1-2; TRBD1 matches at 8 bases. CDR1 KGHSH and CDR2 LQKENI come from the germline V gene. The V gene end was trimmed by 5 bases and the J gene end by 4 bases; junction bases not matched to a gene: 3. This CDR3 region has 13 residues. The CDR3 DNA reads TGTGCCAGCTCAGGACAGGGCGGCTATGGCTACACCTTC. It is translated as CASSGQGGYGYTF.

V gene TRBV5-1 combines with J gene TRBJ2-7, with a tentative D call TRBD1 (5 bases). The CDR3 runs to 16 residues. The V end lost 0 bases, the J end lost 3 bases, and 16 bases lay between the germline ends. Looked up from germline, CDR1 is SGHRS and CDR2 is YFSETQ. Written as DNA, the CDR3 is TGCGCCAGCAGCTTGGGACAGACATCTCACGGCTACGAGCAGTACTTC. It yields the protein CASSLGQTSHGYEQYF.

The V and J genes are TRBV28 and TRBJ2-4; 7 bases fit TRBD1. Unmatched junction bases numbered 7, after V lost 7 bases and J lost 7 bases. The germline gives CDR1 MDHEN, CDR2 SYDVKM. This CDR3 spans 13 amino acids. The CDR3 loop reads CASKLTGLNIQYF. Here the CDR3 DNA reads TGTGCCAGCAAACTGACAGGGCTGAACATTCAGTACTTC. Full variable domain (missing parts from reference TRBV28 and TRBJ2-4): DVKVTQSSRYLVKRTGEKVFLECVQDMDHENMFWYRQDPGLGLRLIYFSYDVKMKEKGDIPEGYSVSREKKERFSLILESASTNQTSMYLCASKLTGLNIQYFGAGTRLSVL.

This chain joins TRBV7-9 and TRBJ1-2; TRBD1 might be the D (6 bases). The CDR3 has 12 amino acids. CDR1 SEHNR and CDR2 FQNEAQ come from the germline V gene (reference sequence). V was shortened by 3 bases and J by 8 bases, with 10 bases between the two germline ends. CDR3 sequence reads: CASSFSGHGYTF. The CDR3 DNA reads TGTGCCAGCAGCTTTTCGGGACACGGCTACACCTTC.

J is TRBJ1-4 and V is TRBV27; 7 positions agree with TRBD1. The germline CDR1 and CDR2 sequences are MNHEY and SMNVEV (reference sequence). The CDR3 extends over 13 amino acids. V trimming: 8 bases; J trimming: 7 bases; junction bases outside the gene matches: 7. Here the CDR3 DNA reads TGTGCCAGCGCCGACAGGGCGGGTGAAAAACTGTTTTTT. This translates into CASADRAGEKLFF.

Sample share makes this clone medium-sized. V usage is TRBV6-1 and J usage is TRBJ2-1; a weak D match, TRBD2 (5 bases). V lost 2 bases to trimming and J lost 12 bases, with 8 bases between them. This CDR3 spans 11 amino acids. Germline V lookup: CDR1 MNHNS, CDR2 SASEGT. The CDR3 sequence: CASSEFAGQFF. The DNA for the CDR3 is TGTGCCAGCAGTGAATTCGCGGGGCAGTTCTTC.

V gene TRBV29-1 combines with J gene TRBJ2-5; a weak D match, TRBD1 (5 bases). Germline loops: CDR1 SQVTM, CDR2 ANQGSEA. V was trimmed by 4 bases and J by 5 bases, leaving 17 bases between them. CDR3 size: 14 residues. The CDR3 is CSVASDTYGETQYF. CDR3 DNA: TGCAGCGTTGCGTCGGACACCTACGGGGAGACCCAGTACTTC.

This chain links TRBV18 with TRBJ1-3, with 7 bases that match TRBD1. V lost 3 bases and J lost 4; bases outside the gene matches: 15. The CDR3 runs 18 residues. CDR1 is KGHSH, CDR2 LQKENI, per germline. Here the CDR3 reads CASSPLPQRDSPGNTIYF. CDR3 DNA sequence: TGTGCCAGCTCACCTCTGCCCCAAAGGGACAGCCCAGGAAACACCATATATTTT.

The chain carries TRBV19 and TRBJ1-5; the D gene is possibly TRBD1 (5 bases). Germline-derived CDR1 and CDR2 are LNHDA and SQIVND (reference sequence). The CDR3 contains 16 residues. V was cut by 3 bases and J by 4 bases, with 16 bases left in between. CDR3 sequence: CASSIYAGKGNQPQHF. The CDR3 DNA sequence: TGTGCCAGTAGTATTTACGCAGGGAAGGGGAATCAGCCCCAGCATTTT.

The sample holds a few counts of this clone. J is TRBJ2-5 and V is TRBV7-9; the D is unclear. V shed 4 bases and J shed 3 bases, with 3 bases lying between them. Germline CDR1 is SEHNR and CDR2 is FQNEAQ (reference sequence). The CDR3 runs to 11 residues. The CDR3 spells CASSSEETQYF. The CDR3, as DNA: TGTGCCAGCAGCTCTGAAGAGACCCAGTACTTC. The full variable domain, its missing parts supplied by reference TRBV7-9 and TRBJ2-5, is DTGVSQNPRHKITKRGQNVTFRCDPISEHNRLYWYRQTLGQGPEFLTYFQNEAQLEKSRLLSDRFSAERPKGSFSTLEIQRTEQGDSAMYLCASSSEETQYFGPGTRLLVL.

This chain joins TRBV14 and TRBJ1-4; no reliable D call. This CDR3 has 14 residues. CDR1 is SGHDN and CDR2 is FVKESK in the germline V gene. Trimming left V 0 bases short and J 10 bases short, with 12 bases between. CDR3 loop: CASSQERSPGKLFF. The DNA of the CDR3 is TGTGCCAGCAGCCAAGAAAGGTCCCCGGGAAAACTGTTTTTT.

The chain uses TRBV18 and TRBJ2-7; D perhaps matches TRBD2 (6 bases). The CDR3 contains 15 residues. Germline CDR1 and CDR2: KGHSH and LQKENI. The V gene lost 0 bases and the J gene lost 3 bases, with 12 bases spanning the gap. CDR3 loop: CASSPPWDGGYEQYF. The CDR3 coding sequence is TGTGCCAGCTCACCACCATGGGACGGGGGCTACGAGCAGTACTTC.